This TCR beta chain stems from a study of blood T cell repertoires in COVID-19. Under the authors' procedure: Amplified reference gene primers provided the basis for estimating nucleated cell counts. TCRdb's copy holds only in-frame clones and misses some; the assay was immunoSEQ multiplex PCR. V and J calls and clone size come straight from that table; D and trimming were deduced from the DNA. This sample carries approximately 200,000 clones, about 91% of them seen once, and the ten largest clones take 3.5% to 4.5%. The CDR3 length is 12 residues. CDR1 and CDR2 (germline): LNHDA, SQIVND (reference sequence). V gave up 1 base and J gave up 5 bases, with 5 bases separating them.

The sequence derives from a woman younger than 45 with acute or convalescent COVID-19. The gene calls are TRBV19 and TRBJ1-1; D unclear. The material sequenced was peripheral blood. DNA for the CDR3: TGTGCCAGTAGTATAGCGAGGACTGAAGCTTTCTTT. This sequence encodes CASSIARTEAFF.